These 13 T cell receptor beta chains were all obtained from the same sample, sequenced in a study of cytomegalovirus exposure and HLA in healthy donors. The primer mix had 60 Vbeta and 13 Jbeta primers. Sequenced by immunoSEQ multiplex PCR; TCRdb stores in-frame clones only, minus some. The sample holds tens of thousands of clones; 70% to 75% are singletons and the top ten take under 7.5%. Sequencing used PBMCs. Receptors were obtained from a woman aged 50 to 60 in good health and CMV-seropositive.

CDR3 sequence reads: CASSQLGTGQVLYGYTF. The CDR3, as DNA: TGTGCCAGCAGCCAACTAGGAACCGGACAGGTCCTCTATGGCTACACCTTC. This chain joins TRBV4-2 and TRBJ1-2, with TRBD1 matching over 7 bases. Germline V gives CDR1 LGHNA, CDR2 YNFKEQ. This CDR3 has 17 amino acids. Losses at the gene ends were 2 bases for V and 4 bases for J; bases not matched to a gene: 13.

This clone was observed a few times. The rearrangement uses TRBV5-6 and TRBJ1-4; no clear D gene. The ends were cut back, 3 bases at V and 0 bases at J, with 3 bases in the middle. Germline V CDR1 and CDR2: SGHDT, YYEEEE. The CDR3 consists of 13 residues. CDR3 DNA sequence: TGTGCCAGCAGCTCTGCAACTAATGAAAAACTGTTTTTT. Its translation: CASSSATNEKLFF. Variable domain in full (rest from reference TRBV5-6 and TRBJ1-4): DAGVTQSPTHLIKTRGQQVTLRCSPKSGHDTVSWYQQALGQGPQFIFQYYEEEERQRGNFPDRFSGHQFPNYSSELNVNALLLGDSALYLCASSSATNEKLFFGSGTQLSVL.

The chain employs TRBV2 and TRBJ1-2, with D perhaps matching TRBD1 (5 bases). The germline V and J ends were trimmed by 4 bases and 8 bases, with 14 bases remaining between them. This CDR3 has 13 amino acids. Per germline, CDR1 SNHLY and CDR2 FYNNEI. CDR3 nucleotides: TGTGCCAGCAGTGTGGAGGGGTGGCACGGCTACACCTTC. Residues: CASSVEGWHGYTF.

CDR3 sequence (DNA): TGTGCCAGCAGTGAGATCAGGAACACTGAAGCTTTCTTT. Translated, it gives CASSEIRNTEAFF. The V call is TRBV25-1, the J call TRBJ1-1, with unresolved D. The CDR3 is 13 residues long. The germline V and J ends were trimmed by 3 bases and 1 base, with 6 bases remaining between them. Germline assignment: CDR1 MGHDK and CDR2 SYGVNS.

The chain carries TRBV5-6 and TRBJ2-7; 14 bases are a match to TRBD2. With V trimmed by 3 bases and J by 5 bases, 7 bases remained unmatched. Germline CDR1 is SGHDT and CDR2 is YYEEEE. The CDR3 extends over 16 amino acids. The CDR3 here is CASSSSGLAGVHEQYF. CDR3 nucleotide sequence: TGTGCCAGCAGCTCCTCGGGACTAGCGGGAGTCCACGAGCAGTACTTC.

The chain uses TRBV5-4 and TRBJ2-3; the D is unclear. The length of the CDR3 is 15 residues. V shed 3 bases and J shed 1 base, with 12 bases lying between them. Germline V gene data show CDR1 as SGHNT and CDR2 as YYREEE (reference sequence). The CDR3 is CASSSLVAGTDTQYF. CDR3 DNA: TGTGCCAGCAGCTCCCTAGTGGCTGGCACAGATACGCAGTATTTT.

This chain connects TRBV29-1 to TRBJ2-3; D might be TRBD2 (6 bases). The germline V and J ends were trimmed by 6 bases and 3 bases, with 16 bases remaining between them. CDR3 length: 14 residues. The V gene's germline CDR1 is SQVTM and CDR2 ANQGSEA. The CDR3 is CSVSQWGGTDTQYF. The CDR3 DNA follows: TGCAGCGTGAGTCAGTGGGGAGGAACAGATACGCAGTATTTT.

The genes are TRBV7-9 and TRBJ1-1; TRBD1 matches 7 bases. Trimming at V came to 4 bases and at J to 6 bases, leaving 5 bases not matched to a gene. The CDR3 length is 13 residues. From germline, CDR1 is SEHNR and CDR2 FQNEAQ (reference sequence). For the CDR3, the DNA is TGTGCCAGCAGCTCTACAGGGGCCTCTGAAGCTTTCTTT. Protein: CASSSTGASEAFF.

The chain is built from TRBV25-1 and TRBJ2-2, with 7 nucleotides matching TRBD1. The CDR3 totals 15 residues. With V trimmed by 7 bases and J by 2 bases, 7 bases remained unmatched. CDR1 MGHDK and CDR2 SYGVNS come from the germline V gene. CDR3 amino acids: CASTDRQGNTGELFF. The DNA for the CDR3 is TGTGCCAGCACTGACCGACAGGGAAACACCGGGGAGCTGTTTTTT.

The chain combines TRBV18 with TRBJ2-7, with 11 nucleotides matching TRBD1. This CDR3 contains 15 residues. The J segment lost 2 bases and the V segment lost 2 bases, leaving 2 bases of the junction unmatched. CDR1 and CDR2 from the germline V gene are KGHSH and LQKENI. The CDR3, as DNA: TGTGCCAGCTCACCAGTGGGACAGGGGGCCTACGAGCAGTACTTC. Its protein is CASSPVGQGAYEQYF. Complete variable domain (other parts from reference TRBV18 and TRBJ2-7): NAGVMQNPRHLVRRRGQEARLRCSPMKGHSHVYWYRQLPEEGLKFMVYLQKENIIDESGMPKERFSAEFPKEGPSILRIQQVVRGDSAAYFCASSPVGQGAYEQYFGPGTRLTVT.

The V call is TRBV6-1, the J call TRBJ1-4, with 7 bases matching TRBD1. V dropped 6 bases and J dropped 8; count of bases not matched to a gene: 9. Germline lookup yields CDR1 MNHNS and CDR2 SASEGT. The CDR3 sequence is 14 residues long. CDR3 nucleotides: TGTGCCAGCAGGCAGACAGGGCACGGAGAAAAACTGTTTTTT. This encodes CASRQTGHGEKLFF.

The chain combines TRBV13 with TRBJ1-2, with no clear D. Between the trimmed V and J ends, which lost 2 bases and 4 bases, there was a span of 8 bases. This CDR3 is 13 amino acids long. CDR1 is PRHDT, CDR2 FYEKMQ, per germline (reference sequence). The CDR3: CASSLSQFYGYTF. The CDR3 DNA is TGTGCCAGCAGCTTATCCCAGTTCTATGGCTACACCTTC.

J is TRBJ2-3 and V is TRBV9; 8 nucleotides align to TRBD2. Germline V lookup: CDR1 SGDLS, CDR2 YYNGEE. The trim removed 5 bases at V and 6 bases at J, leaving 14 bases unmatched. CDR3 length equals 16 residues. CDR3 protein: CASSNIGLAVFDTQYF. The CDR3 nucleotides are TGTGCCAGCAGTAATATAGGACTAGCCGTCTTCGATACGCAGTATTTT. The full variable domain, rest sourced from reference TRBV9 and TRBJ2-3, is DSGVTQTPKHLITATGQRVTLRCSPRSGDLSVYWYQQSLDQGLQFLIQYYNGEERAKGNILERFSAQQFPDLHSELNLSSLELGDSALYFCASSNIGLAVFDTQYFGPGTRLTVL.